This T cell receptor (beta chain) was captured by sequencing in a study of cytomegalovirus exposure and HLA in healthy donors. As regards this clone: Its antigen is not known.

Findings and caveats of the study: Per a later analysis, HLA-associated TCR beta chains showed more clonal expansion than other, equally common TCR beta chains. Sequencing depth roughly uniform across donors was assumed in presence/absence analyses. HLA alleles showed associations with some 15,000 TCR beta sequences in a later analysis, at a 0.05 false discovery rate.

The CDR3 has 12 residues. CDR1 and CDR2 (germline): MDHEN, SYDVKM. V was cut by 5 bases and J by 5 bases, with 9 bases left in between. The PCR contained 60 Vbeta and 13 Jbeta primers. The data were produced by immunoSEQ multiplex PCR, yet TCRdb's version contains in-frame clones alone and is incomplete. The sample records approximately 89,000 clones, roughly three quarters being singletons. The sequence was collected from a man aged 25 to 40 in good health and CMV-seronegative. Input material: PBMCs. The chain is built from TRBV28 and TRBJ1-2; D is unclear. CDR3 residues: CASSPQRYGYTF. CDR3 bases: TGTGCCAGCAGTCCCCAGCGTTATGGCTACACCTTC.